This T cell receptor beta chain originates from a study of blood T cell repertoires in COVID-19. Sequencing used immunoSEQ multiplex PCR; TCRdb keeps in-frame clones, though not all of them. Of 150,000 to 200,000 clones in the sample, under 85% were seen once. With V trimmed by 3 bases and J by 3 bases, 15 bases remained unmatched. Germline lookup yields CDR1 DFQATT and CDR2 SNEGSKA (reference sequence). This CDR3 spans 18 amino acids. Seattle patient enrollment occurred during active infection, with longitudinal follow-up thereafter. This chain links TRBV20-1 with TRBJ2-3; 10 nucleotides align to TRBD2. The source of this sequence is a woman aged 70-85 years with COVID-19, enrolled during active disease. What was sequenced was peripheral blood. The CDR3 reads CSASRSFSGRARTDTQYF. Here the CDR3 DNA reads TGCAGTGCTAGTAGGTCTTTCAGCGGGAGGGCCAGGACAGATACGCAGTATTTT.